The rows below give T cell receptor beta chains drawn from one sample of a study of blood T cell repertoires in COVID-19. The table came from immunoSEQ multiplex PCR; TCRdb's copy has only in-frame clones and leaves some out. The sample lists roughly 500,000 clones, roughly 90% seen once, with 1.5% to 2% in the top ten. The sample taken for sequencing was PBMCs or T cells enriched from blood (not recorded which). The receptors originated from a woman aged 40-49 years who had recovered from COVID-19. Both conserved end residues are part of each CDR3. D genes are given only for firm matches. Expanded clones are given a class, and other clones once, few, many or no size at all.

clone_size	v_call	d_call	j_call	cdr3_aa	cdr3_nt
.	TRBV5-6	.	TRBJ2-5	CASSSIETQYF	TGTGCCAGCAGTTCTATAGAGACCCAGTACTTC
.	TRBV5-5	.	TRBJ2-3	CASSLAQTTDTQYF	TGTGCCAGCAGCTTGGCACAGACCACAGATACGCAGTATTTT
once	TRBV7-6	.	TRBJ1-2	CASSRNPPGSIYGYTF	TGTGCCAGCAGCCGTAACCCCCCAGGATCTATCTATGGCTACACCTTC
.	TRBV6-5	.	TRBJ1-1	CASSYSYRGTEAFF	TGTGCCAGCAGTTACTCGTATAGGGGAACTGAAGCTTTCTTT
.	TRBV7-8	TRBD2	TRBJ2-4	CASSNGLAGQLAKNIQYF	TGTGCCAGCAGCAACGGACTAGCGGGCCAACTAGCCAAAAACATTCAGTACTTC
.	TRBV6-4	.	TRBJ2-6	CASSEQGRPSGANVLTF	TGTGCCAGCAGTGAGCAGGGGCGCCCCTCTGGGGCCAACGTCCTGACTTTC
.	TRBV9	TRBD2	TRBJ2-2	CASGSGLAGVSGELFF	TGTGCCAGCGGCTCGGGACTAGCGGGAGTTAGCGGGGAGCTGTTTTTT
once	TRBV12-2	.	TRBJ1-1	CASRLSRGLTEAFF	TGTGCAAGTCGCTTAAGTAGGGGGTTAACTGAAGCTTTCTTT
.	TRBV5-1	TRBD2	TRBJ2-5	CASTSGRPPETQYF	TGCGCCAGCACTAGCGGGAGGCCCCCTGAGACCCAGTACTTC
.	TRBV10-3	TRBD2	TRBJ2-7	CAISGRGGGRSNEQYF	TGTGCCATCAGTGGCCGAGGAGGCGGGAGAAGTAACGAGCAGTACTTC
.	TRBV7-9	.	TRBJ1-2	CASSISQGWYGYTF	TGTGCCAGCAGCATTTCGCAGGGTTGGTATGGCTACACCTTC
.	TRBV5-8	.	TRBJ1-6	CASSPGSYNSPLHF	TGTGCCAGCAGCCCGGGCTCCTATAATTCACCCCTCCACTTT
.	TRBV2	.	TRBJ1-5	CASTDQQGHSNQPQHF	TGTGCCAGCACCGACCAACAGGGACATAGCAATCAGCCCCAGCATTTT
.	TRBV5-5	TRBD1	TRBJ1-1	CASRPQGGRLGTEAFF	TGTGCCAGCAGACCACAGGGGGGAAGGTTGGGCACTGAAGCTTTCTTT
.	TRBV7-9	.	TRBJ1-1	CASSLSGDTEAFF	TGTGCCAGCAGCCTCTCGGGGGACACTGAAGCTTTCTTT
.	TRBV6-5	.	TRBJ2-3	CASSLTRELQYF	TGTGCCAGCAGCCTAACGAGGGAATTGCAGTATTTT
few	TRBV9	.	TRBJ1-1	CASSGENTEAFF	TGTGCCAGCAGCGGAGAAAACACTGAAGCTTTCTTT
.	TRBV20-1	.	TRBJ1-2	CSAKQGYGYTF	TGCAGTGCTAAGCAGGGATATGGCTACACCTTC
.	TRBV5-1	.	TRBJ1-5	CASSPGRGNQPQHF	TGCGCCAGCAGCCCGGGTCGGGGCAATCAGCCCCAGCATTTT
.	TRBV9	.	TRBJ2-7	CASSVALTGGYEQYF	TGTGCCAGCAGCGTAGCTTTGACGGGTGGGTACGAGCAGTACTTC
.	TRBV3-1/TRBV3-2	.	TRBJ1-1	CASSQALGETEAFF	TGTGCCAGCAGCCAAGCCCTCGGGGAGACTGAAGCTTTCTTT
.	TRBV27	TRBD1	TRBJ1-2	CASSLVGQGFGGYTF	TGTGCCAGCAGTTTAGTAGGACAGGGGTTCGGTGGCTACACCTTC
.	TRBV12-3/TRBV12-4	.	TRBJ1-5	CASTIYSNQPQHF	TGTGCCAGCACCATCTATAGCAATCAGCCCCAGCATTTT
.	TRBV29-1	.	TRBJ2-5	CSGGEETQYF	TGCAGCGGCGGTGAAGAGACCCAGTACTTC
.	TRBV11-3	TRBD2	TRBJ2-3	CASTLGLAGKTDTQYF	TGTGCCAGCACCCTAGGACTAGCGGGAAAGACAGATACGCAGTATTTT
.	TRBV25-1	.	TRBJ1-1	CASSLTEMNTEAFF	TGTGCCAGCAGTTTGACAGAGATGAACACTGAAGCTTTCTTT
.	TRBV15	TRBD2	TRBJ2-3	CATSVLAGGITDTQYF	TGTGCCACCAGCGTTCTAGCGGGAGGGATCACAGATACGCAGTATTTT
.	TRBV5-5	.	TRBJ1-5	CASSFTGSFLGNQPQHF	TGTGCCAGCAGCTTTACAGGCTCGTTCCTAGGGAATCAGCCCCAGCATTTT
.	TRBV30	TRBD1	TRBJ2-7	CAWSLGTASSEQYF	TGTGCCTGGAGCCTAGGGACAGCGAGCAGCGAGCAGTACTTC
.	TRBV25-1	TRBD1	TRBJ1-2	CASSADRVGGYTF	TGTGCCAGCAGCGCTGACAGGGTAGGAGGCTACACCTTC
.	TRBV29-1	TRBD1	TRBJ2-3	CSVLKVGTGPPDTQYF	TGCAGCGTCCTAAAGGTCGGGACAGGTCCCCCAGATACGCAGTATTTT
few	TRBV15	TRBD2	TRBJ2-1	CATSRGIAGGPYNEQFF	TGTGCCACCAGCAGGGGAATAGCGGGAGGGCCCTACAATGAGCAGTTCTTC
.	TRBV20-1	TRBD1	TRBJ1-2	CSVSGGYGYTF	TGCAGTGTCTCAGGGGGCTATGGCTACACCTTC
.	TRBV6-2/TRBV6-3	TRBD2	TRBJ2-5	CASSYSLADGLGETQYF	TGTGCCAGCAGTTACAGTCTAGCGGACGGATTGGGAGAGACCCAGTACTTC
.	TRBV4-2	TRBD2	TRBJ2-7	CASSQGPAGGGTYEQYF	TGTGCCAGCAGCCAAGGCCCAGCGGGAGGTGGGACCTACGAGCAGTACTTC
.	TRBV19	.	TRBJ2-7	CASSSQGGYEQYF	TGTGCCAGTAGCTCTCAGGGTGGCTACGAGCAGTACTTC